This is a list of T cell receptor beta chains from one sample in a study of blood T cell repertoires in COVID-19. The data were produced by immunoSEQ multiplex PCR, yet TCRdb's version contains in-frame clones alone and is incomplete. The data contain around 70,000 clones, around 82% of them singletons. Sequences were obtained from peripheral blood. Receptors originate from a human donor in a cohort sampled during active COVID-19. Each CDR3 is given with its conserved first and last residue. Each record gives: V gene, D gene, J gene, clone size, CDR3 protein, CDR3 DNA. A D gene is named only where the DNA matches it firmly. Size values are once, few and many counts, or a class for expanded clones, and some rows have none.

>TRBV18|-|TRBJ2-3|-
CASSPAADPSTDTQYF
TGTGCCAGCTCACCGGCGGCAGATCCTAGCACAGATACGCAGTATTTT
>TRBV6-1|TRBD1|TRBJ1-1|few
CASSEGWGTGALGTEAFF
TGTGCCAGCAGTGAAGGGTGGGGGACAGGGGCATTGGGCACTGAAGCTTTCTTT
>TRBV5-1|TRBD2|TRBJ2-7|-
CASSLSGSPYEQYF
TGCGCCAGCAGCCTTAGCGGGAGCCCCTACGAGCAGTACTTC
>TRBV7-2|-|TRBJ2-1|-
CASSFRDNSYNEQFF
TGTGCCAGCAGCTTCCGGGACAACTCCTACAATGAGCAGTTCTTC
>TRBV19|TRBD2|TRBJ2-1|-
CASSPLQSGTSVHEQFF
TGTGCCAGTAGTCCCCTTCAATCCGGGACTAGCGTACATGAGCAGTTCTTC
>TRBV5-5|-|TRBJ2-7|-
CASSLRGPPADEQYF
TGTGCCAGCAGCTTGAGGGGTCCACCTGCTGACGAGCAGTACTTC
>TRBV7-9|TRBD1|TRBJ2-3|few
CASSPSGTGVADTQYF
TGTGCCAGCAGCCCGTCCGGGACAGGGGTGGCAGATACGCAGTATTTT
>TRBV11-2|-|TRBJ1-4|-
CASSRLFRVSDEKLFF
TGTGCCAGCAGCCGGTTATTTCGGGTCTCAGATGAAAAACTGTTTTTT
>TRBV19|-|TRBJ2-7|-
CASRQQAGPWGEQYF
TGTGCCAGTAGGCAGCAGGCGGGGCCGTGGGGCGAGCAGTACTTC
>TRBV7-8|-|TRBJ2-5|-
CASSLAPGRETQYF
TGTGCCAGCAGCTTAGCCCCAGGGAGGGAGACCCAGTACTTC
>TRBV10-2|TRBD1|TRBJ2-7|few
CASSDPGTGGEKEQYF
TGCGCCAGCAGTGATCCGGGGACAGGGGGCGAGAAAGAGCAGTACTTC
>TRBV27|-|TRBJ2-3|few
CASSRTGGDTDTQYF
TGTGCCAGCAGCCGCACGGGCGGGGACACAGATACGCAGTATTTT
>TRBV11-2|TRBD1|TRBJ1-1|once
CASSLLGQAEAFF
TGTGCCAGCAGCTTACTTGGACAGGCTGAAGCTTTCTTT
>TRBV5-4|-|TRBJ2-7|few
CASSLAGSSYEQYF
TGTGCCAGCAGCTTGGCCGGGAGCTCCTACGAGCAGTACTTC
>TRBV12-2|-|TRBJ2-2|-
CASRVSGRNTGELFF
TGTGCAAGTCGCGTTAGCGGGAGAAACACCGGGGAGCTGTTTTTT
>TRBV19|-|TRBJ2-7|-
CASSIAAETTYEQYF
TGTGCCAGTAGTATAGCGGCAGAGACTACTTACGAGCAGTACTTC
>TRBV23-1|TRBD2|TRBJ2-1|-
CASSQRSGSYNEQFF
TGCGCCAGCAGTCAAAGGAGCGGGAGTTACAATGAGCAGTTCTTC
>TRBV27|-|TRBJ2-3|-
CASSSPGLTDTQYF
TGTGCCAGCAGTTCGCCGGGACTCACAGATACGCAGTATTTT
>TRBV29-1|-|TRBJ2-2|-
CSIRLQANTGELFF
TGCAGCATCCGTTTACAGGCGAACACCGGGGAGCTGTTTTTT
>TRBV6-5|-|TRBJ2-7|-
CASSSLTGGEQYF
TGTGCCAGCAGTTCCCTGACAGGAGGAGAGCAGTACTTC
>TRBV24-1|TRBD2|TRBJ2-5|once
CATSDSRLAGVGETQYF
TGTGCCACCAGTGATTCGAGACTAGCGGGAGTAGGAGAGACCCAGTACTTC
>TRBV7-7|TRBD1|TRBJ2-2|-
CASSPTPTGGTGELFF
TGTGCTAGCAGCCCAACCCCAACAGGGGGCACCGGGGAGCTGTTTTTT
>TRBV28|-|TRBJ2-3|-
CASSSGVAGVTDTQYF
TGTGCCAGCAGTTCGGGTGTGGCGGGCGTAACAGATACGCAGTATTTT
>TRBV7-2|TRBD1|TRBJ2-7|-
CASSLAGTETYEQYF
TGTGCCAGCAGCTTAGCCGGGACAGAGACCTACGAGCAGTACTTC
>TRBV29-1|-|TRBJ2-7|few
CSVEAYGKAGEQYF
TGCAGCGTTGAAGCCTACGGGAAAGCGGGCGAGCAGTACTTC
>TRBV5-1|TRBD1|TRBJ2-3|-
CASSPGQGTDTQYF
TGCGCCAGCAGCCCTGGACAGGGGACAGATACGCAGTATTTT
>TRBV7-2|TRBD1|TRBJ1-1|-
CASSPQGALNTEAFF
TGTGCCAGCAGCCCGCAGGGGGCCCTTAACACTGAAGCTTTCTTT
>TRBV5-1|TRBD1|TRBJ1-2|-
CASSLVGTGVTNYGYTF
TGCGCCAGCAGCTTGGTCGGGACAGGGGTAACTAACTATGGCTACACCTTC
>TRBV6-5|TRBD1|TRBJ1-6|-
CASSPGQMVSPLHF
TGTGCCAGCAGCCCGGGACAGATGGTCTCACCCCTCCACTTT
>TRBV3-1/TRBV3-2|TRBD1|TRBJ1-2|-
CASTPGTGALGGGYTF
TGTGCCAGCACCCCCGGGACAGGGGCATTAGGGGGGGGCTACACCTTC
>TRBV28|-|TRBJ1-3|few
CGTGSGNTIYF
TGTGGAACGGGCTCTGGAAACACCATATATTTT
>TRBV10-3|-|TRBJ2-1|once
CAISEGPTFNEQFF
TGTGCCATCAGTGAGGGGCCGACGTTCAATGAGCAGTTCTTC
>TRBV20-1|-|TRBJ1-1|-
CSAGQPTEAFF
TGCAGTGCCGGACAGCCCACTGAAGCTTTCTTT
>TRBV24-1|TRBD1|TRBJ1-2|-
CATSGGQGANYGYTF
TGTGCCACCAGTGGTGGACAGGGGGCTAACTATGGCTACACCTTC
>TRBV4-1|TRBD2|TRBJ2-2|few
CASSQESGSNTGELFF
TGCGCCAGCAGCCAAGAAAGCGGGAGTAACACCGGGGAGCTGTTTTTT
>TRBV28|-|TRBJ1-2|-
CASSLSLNYGYTF
TGTGCCAGCAGTTTAAGCCTCAACTATGGCTACACCTTC
>TRBV5-4|TRBD1|TRBJ2-7|few
CASRSDRGSYEQYF
TGTGCCAGCAGGAGTGACAGGGGGTCCTACGAGCAGTACTTC
>TRBV20-1|TRBD2|TRBJ2-7|-
CSASKAGFYEQYF
TGCAGTGCTAGTAAAGCGGGATTCTACGAGCAGTACTTC
>TRBV30|TRBD1|TRBJ1-1|few
CAWDRGLSTEAFF
TGTGCCTGGGACAGGGGCTTGAGTACTGAAGCTTTCTTT
>TRBV18|-|TRBJ1-1|once
CASSPLDVGLTEAFF
TGTGCCAGCTCACCACTTGATGTGGGCCTCACTGAAGCTTTCTTT
>TRBV6-2/TRBV6-3|TRBD2|TRBJ2-1|-
CASSYTPGTSGIVEQFF
TGTGCCAGCAGTTACACTCCCGGGACTAGCGGGATCGTTGAGCAGTTCTTC
>TRBV9|TRBD1|TRBJ1-1|-
CASSADRVLSEAFF
TGTGCCAGCAGCGCCGACAGGGTGTTGTCTGAAGCTTTCTTT
>TRBV2|TRBD2|TRBJ2-1|few
CASSYSLAGAYNEQFF
TGTGCCAGCAGCTATTCACTAGCGGGAGCCTACAATGAGCAGTTCTTC
>TRBV30|-|TRBJ1-1|-
CAWSRGGTEAFF
TGTGCCTGGAGTAGGGGGGGGACTGAAGCTTTCTTT
>TRBV7-6|TRBD2|TRBJ2-7|-
CASSLVVGGGRVNEQYF
TGTGCCAGCAGCTTAGTGGTTGGTGGCGGGAGAGTCAACGAGCAGTACTTC
>TRBV5-1|TRBD2|TRBJ2-7|-
CASSTGSGRGYEQYF
TGCGCCAGCAGCACCGGTAGCGGGAGAGGGTACGAGCAGTACTTC